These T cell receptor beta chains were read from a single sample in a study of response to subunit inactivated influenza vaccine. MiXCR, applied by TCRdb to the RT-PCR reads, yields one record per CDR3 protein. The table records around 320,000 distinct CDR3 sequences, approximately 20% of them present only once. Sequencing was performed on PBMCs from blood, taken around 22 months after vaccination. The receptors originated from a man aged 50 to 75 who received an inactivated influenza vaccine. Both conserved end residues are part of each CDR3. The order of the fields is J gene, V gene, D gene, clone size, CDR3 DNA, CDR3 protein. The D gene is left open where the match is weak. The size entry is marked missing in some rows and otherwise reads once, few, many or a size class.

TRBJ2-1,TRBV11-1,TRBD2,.,TGTGCCAGCAGCTTACTTCCAGCGGGAGAACAACTCTCCTACAATGAGCAGTTCTTC,CASSLLPAGEQLSYNEQFF
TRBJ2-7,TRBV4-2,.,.,TGTGCCAGCAGCCAAGGTCCAAGGTCGAGGGGGATCTACGAGCAGTACTTC,CASSQGPRSRGIYEQYF
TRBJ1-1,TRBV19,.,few,TGTGCCAGTAAAAAGACAGGCTACACTGAAGCTTTCTTT,CASKKTGYTEAFF
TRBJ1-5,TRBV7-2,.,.,TGTGCCAGCAGCTTAGATGAATTTGGGGCCCAGCATTTT,CASSLDEFGAQHF
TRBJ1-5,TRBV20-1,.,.,TGCAGTGCTAGAGATAGGGCAGCTTATAGCAATCAGCCCCAGCATTTT,CSARDRAAYSNQPQHF
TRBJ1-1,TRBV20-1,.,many,TGCAGTGCTAGAGGGTATAGACTAGGTGAAGCTTTCTTT,CSARGYRLGEAFF
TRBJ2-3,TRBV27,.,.,TGTGCCAGCAGTTCCCATCGTTATAGCACAGATACGCAGTATTTT,CASSSHRYSTDTQYF
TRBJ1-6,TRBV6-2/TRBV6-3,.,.,TGTGCCAGCAGTACTCCCGGGACGGGTCCCCACTTT,CASSTPGTGPHF
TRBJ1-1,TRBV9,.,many,TGTGCCAGCAGCGTGATGCAGGGTACTGAAGCTTTCTTT,CASSVMQGTEAFF
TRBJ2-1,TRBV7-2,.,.,TGTGCCAGCAGCTCCATCGGGTTGGCGGCAACCCCCAATGAGCAGTTCTTC,CASSSIGLAATPNEQFF
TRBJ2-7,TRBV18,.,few,TGTGCCAGCTCACCCTCCCTCTTCCTAAGCTACGAGCAGTACTTC,CASSPSLFLSYEQYF
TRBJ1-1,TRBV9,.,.,TGTGCCAGCAGCGTAGAGCCAGGAATCGGACACACTGAAGCTTTCTTT,CASSVEPGIGHTEAFF
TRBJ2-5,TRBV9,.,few,TGTGCCAGCAGTTTCAGGGGGGGGGCCCGGCAAGAGACCCAGTACTTC,CASSFRGGARQETQYF
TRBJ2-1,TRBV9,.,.,TGTGCCAGCAGCGGTCTGGACTTTTACAATGAGCAGTTCTTC,CASSGLDFYNEQFF
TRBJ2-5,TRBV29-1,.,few,TGCAGCGTTGGTAGGAACGTACAAGAGACCCAGTACTTC,CSVGRNVQETQYF
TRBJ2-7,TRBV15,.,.,TGTGCCACCAGCAGAGGCGGGCGGTCCTACGAGCAGTACTTC,CATSRGGRSYEQYF
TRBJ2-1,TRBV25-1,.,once,TGTGCCAGCAGTGAGATAGGATCCTACAATGAGCAGTTCTTC,CASSEIGSYNEQFF
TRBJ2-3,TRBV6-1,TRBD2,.,TGTGCCAGCAGGGGGGGACTAGCCCTGGCAGATACGCAGTATTTT,CASRGGLALADTQYF
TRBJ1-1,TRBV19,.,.,TGTGCCACTTTAGGGACTGAAATGAACACTGAAGCTTTCTTT,CATLGTEMNTEAFF
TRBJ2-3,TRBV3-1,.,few,TGTGCCAGCAGCCCCCCGCACTTGCGAGATACGCAGTATTTT,CASSPPHLRDTQYF
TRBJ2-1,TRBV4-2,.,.,TGTGCCAGCAGCCAAGATCAAAACAATGAGCAGTTCTTC,CASSQDQNNEQFF
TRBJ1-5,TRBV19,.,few,TGTGCCAGTAGTATTGAGGGGAGGGCACGTCAGCCCCAGCATTTT,CASSIEGRARQPQHF
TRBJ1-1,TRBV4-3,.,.,TGCGCCAGCAGCCAAGAGCCTCGGGGCACTGAAGCTTTCTTT,CASSQEPRGTEAFF
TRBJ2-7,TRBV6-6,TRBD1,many,TGTGCCAGCAGTTACCCTGGACAGGGGAGCTCCTACGAGCAGTACTTC,CASSYPGQGSSYEQYF
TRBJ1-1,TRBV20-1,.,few,TGCAGTGCTAGTCTAGGGGGGCTTGAAGCTTTCTTT,CSASLGGLEAFF
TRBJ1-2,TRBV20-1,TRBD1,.,TGCAGTGCTAGTACCGGGACAGGGATGGTTGGCTACACCTTC,CSASTGTGMVGYTF
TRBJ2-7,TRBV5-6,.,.,TGTGCCAGCAGTCGTATCCAGTACGAGCAGTACTTC,CASSRIQYEQYF
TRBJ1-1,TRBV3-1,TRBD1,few,TGTGCCAGCAGTCAAGACAGGGTCGGAGCTTTCTTT,CASSQDRVGAFF
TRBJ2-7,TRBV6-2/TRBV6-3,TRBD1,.,TGTGCCAGCAGTACAGGGGTTGACGAGCAGTACTTC,CASSTGVDEQYF
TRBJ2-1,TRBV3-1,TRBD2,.,TGTGCCAGCAGCCAAGATGTAGCGGGACGGGGTGAGCAGTTCTTC,CASSQDVAGRGEQFF
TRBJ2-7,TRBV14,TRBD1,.,TGTGCCAGCAGCCCGGGACAGTTCGCCCACGAGCAGTACTTC,CASSPGQFAHEQYF
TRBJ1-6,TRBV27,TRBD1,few,TGTGCCAGCAAGACAGGGTTTAATTCACCCCTCCACTTT,CASKTGFNSPLHF
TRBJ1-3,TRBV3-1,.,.,TGTGCCAGCAGCCCGACCCGCTTCTCTGGAAACACCATATATTTT,CASSPTRFSGNTIYF
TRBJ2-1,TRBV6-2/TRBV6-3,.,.,TGTGCCAGCAGTTACGGAGACAATGAGCAGTTCTTC,CASSYGDNEQFF
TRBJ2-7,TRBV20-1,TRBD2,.,TGCAGTGCTCGCCGGACTAGCGGGACCGAGCAGTACTTC,CSARRTSGTEQYF
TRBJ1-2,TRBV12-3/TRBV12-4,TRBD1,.,TGTGCCAGCCACGAGGGGACAGCCGGCTATGGCTACACCTTC,CASHEGTAGYGYTF